The 16 T cell receptor beta chains below were found in one sample sequenced in a study of blood T cell repertoires in COVID-19. The data were produced by immunoSEQ multiplex PCR, yet TCRdb's version contains in-frame clones alone and is incomplete. This sample carries about 100,000 clones, approximately 90% of them seen once, and the ten largest clones take about 4.2%. The sequenced sample consisted of peripheral blood. Every receptor here comes from a human donor with COVID-19, enrolled during active disease. The donor label of this sample is uncertain.

This chain connects TRBV10-3 to TRBJ1-2; the D gene is possibly TRBD1 (6 bases). The CDR3 loop spans 13 amino acids. The germline V and J ends were trimmed by 3 bases and 5 bases, with 10 bases remaining between them. Germline V gives CDR1 ENHRY, CDR2 SYGVKD. Here the CDR3 DNA reads TGTGCCATCAGTGATGACAGGAATTATGGCTACACCTTC. Encoded protein: CAISDDRNYGYTF.

V is TRBV13 and J is TRBJ2-3; no firm D call. Germline values: CDR1 PRHDT, CDR2 FYEKMQ (reference sequence). CDR3 length: 14 amino acids. Trimming pared 0 bases from V and 0 bases from J, leaving 4 bases between. The CDR3 nucleotides are TGTGCCAGCAGCTTAGGACTCAGCACAGATACGCAGTATTTT. Residues: CASSLGLSTDTQYF.

This chain connects TRBV19 to TRBJ1-2, with 9 bases identical to TRBD1. After removal of 3 bases from V and 8 bases from J, the junction contained 7 bases not matched to a gene. This CDR3 spans 14 amino acids. The germline V gene encodes CDR1 LNHDA and CDR2 SQIVND (reference sequence). The CDR3 protein is CASSMAGTGNGYTF. The CDR3 bases are TGTGCCAGTAGTATGGCCGGGACAGGGAACGGCTACACCTTC.

The V call is TRBV4-1, the J call TRBJ2-7, with TRBD1 as a possible D gene (6 bases). This CDR3 region has 15 residues. V was trimmed by 5 bases and J by 2 bases, leaving 16 bases between them. Germline CDR1 MGHRA, CDR2 YSYEKL. In DNA, the CDR3 is TGCGCCAGCAGCAAACACAGGGAAAGGGCCTACGAGCAGTACTTC. The encoded protein is CASSKHRERAYEQYF.

This chain joins TRBV24-1 and TRBJ2-1; a weak D match, TRBD1 (6 bases). CDR1 is KGHDR, CDR2 SFDVKD, per germline. V was cut by 6 bases and J by 1 base, with 18 bases left in between. The CDR3 sequence is 17 residues long. The CDR3 protein is CATSPSLGAISYNEQFF. The CDR3 bases are TGTGCCACCAGTCCCTCTTTGGGGGCAATATCCTACAATGAGCAGTTCTTC.

The chain combines TRBV5-6 with TRBJ2-7; 11 bases are a match to TRBD1. Germline CDR1 reads SGHDT; CDR2 reads YYEEEE. The CDR3 length is 14 residues. With 4 bases clipped from V and 5 bases from J, the junction kept 5 bases outside the gene matches. For the CDR3, the DNA is TGTGCCAGCAGCCGTCGGACAGGGGGCCACGAGCAGTACTTC. Translating gives CASSRRTGGHEQYF.

The genes are TRBV14 and TRBJ1-2; D is unresolved. There are 12 residues in the CDR3. Trimming pared 4 bases from V and 8 bases from J, leaving 11 bases between. Looked up from germline, CDR1 is SGHDN and CDR2 is FVKESK. CDR3 nucleotides: TGTGCCAGCAGCCTTGGACCGGGGGGCTACACCTTC. It translates to CASSLGPGGYTF.

The chain has TRBV7-2 and TRBJ2-4; TRBD2 aligns across 7 bases. V shed 1 base and J 6 bases; nucleotides not matched to a gene: 9. From germline, CDR1 is SGHTA and CDR2 FQGNSA. The CDR3 extends over 16 amino acids. This CDR3 reads CASSLEAGRLGNIQYF. CDR3 nucleotides: TGTGCCAGCAGCTTAGAAGCGGGAAGGTTGGGAAACATTCAGTACTTC.

The V gene is TRBV6-6, the J gene TRBJ1-5, with 7 bases aligning to TRBD1. The CDR3 totals 16 residues. CDR1 MNHNY and CDR2 SVGAGI come from the germline V gene (reference sequence). V shed 6 bases, J shed 7 bases, and the junction held 15 bases outside the gene matches. The CDR3 coding sequence is TGTGCCAGCAGCCCCCCCACAGGGGTAAGGAGGCAGCCCCAGCATTTT. Translation: CASSPPTGVRRQPQHF.

The chain is built from TRBV19 and TRBJ1-6, with 9 bases identical to TRBD1. This CDR3 contains 17 residues. V shed 2 bases and J 5 bases; nucleotides not matched to a gene: 7. The germline CDR1 and CDR2 sequences are LNHDA and SQIVND (reference sequence). The CDR3 sequence: CASSITGTGSDNSPLHF. As DNA, the CDR3 is TGTGCCAGTAGTATAACTGGGACAGGGTCTGATAATTCACCCCTCCACTTT.

The CDR3 sequence is CASSTRGSTNEQFF. In DNA form, the CDR3 reads TGTGCCAGTAGTACCAGGGGGTCTACCAATGAGCAGTTCTTC. The gene calls are TRBV19 and TRBJ2-1; 7 positions agree with TRBD1. Trimming removed 4 bases from V and 6 bases from J; junction bases left unmatched: 6. Germline CDR1 LNHDA, CDR2 SQIVND (reference sequence). CDR3 length: 14 amino acids.

In its sample, this clone was seen a few times. The chain employs TRBV5-5 and TRBJ2-3; maybe TRBD1 (5 bases). The CDR3 runs to 12 residues. Per germline, CDR1 SGHKS and CDR2 YYEKEE (reference sequence). Trimming left V 0 bases short and J 7 bases short, with 6 bases between. The CDR3 DNA is TGTGCCAGCAGCTTGGAGGGGAATACGCAGTATTTT. Amino acid sequence: CASSLEGNTQYF.

This clone was observed once. The rearrangement links TRBV7-9 to TRBJ2-5; D perhaps matches TRBD1 (5 bases). Between the trimmed V and J ends, which lost 4 bases and 2 bases, there was a span of 8 bases. The CDR3 contains 13 residues. Germline V gene lookup returns CDR1 SEHNR and CDR2 FQNEAQ (reference sequence). As DNA, the CDR3 is TGTGCCAGCAGCTGGGGCCTACAAGAGACCCAGTACTTC. It codes for CASSWGLQETQYF.

The chain has TRBV27 and TRBJ2-1, with 8 bases lining up with TRBD1. V gave up 7 bases and J gave up 1 base; unmatched junction bases: 6. Germline V CDR1 and CDR2: MNHEY, SMNVEV (reference sequence). This CDR3 region has 15 residues. The DNA of the CDR3 is TGTGCCAGCAAGACAGGGGTAACTTCCTACAATGAGCAGTTCTTC. It codes for CASKTGVTSYNEQFF.

As DNA, the CDR3 is TGTGCCAGCAGTTTTTCCGACAGTCGACCCCTCCACTTT. Its protein is CASSFSDSRPLHF. The chain joins TRBV27 to TRBJ1-6, with a tentative D call TRBD1 (5 bases). V was shortened by 3 bases and J by 12 bases, with 12 bases between the two germline ends. Looked up from germline, CDR1 is MNHEY and CDR2 is SMNVEV (reference sequence). The CDR3 extends over 13 amino acids.

The chain carries TRBV5-1 and TRBJ1-2; D not certain. The CDR3 covers 15 residues. Germline-derived CDR1 and CDR2 are SGHRS and YFSETQ. V was shortened by 4 bases and J by 3 bases, with 16 bases between the two germline ends. For the CDR3, the DNA is TGCGCCAGCAGCCCGGCACCGGGGAGGGACTATGGCTACACCTTC. Protein: CASSPAPGRDYGYTF.